The 18 T cell receptor beta chains reported below all come from one sample, sequenced in a study of T cells in localized non-small cell lung cancer. Here immunoSEQ multiplex PCR was the method, and the copy in TCRdb shows in-frame clones only, minus some. The table shows 20,000 to 25,000 clones, with about 83% occurring only once. The starting material was PBMCs, obtained before any cancer treatment. These receptors were taken from a woman aged 35-75 years with stage II squamous cell lung carcinoma.

The CDR3 is CASKSGAGVGTGELFF. For the CDR3, the DNA is TGTGCCAGCAAAAGCGGTGCGGGAGTTGGAACCGGGGAGCTGTTTTTT. V is TRBV7-2 and J is TRBJ2-2; 7 positions match TRBD2. V shed 7 bases and J 5 bases; nucleotides not matched to a gene: 13. Germline CDR1 and CDR2: SGHTA and FQGNSA. CDR3 size: 16 residues.

This clone showed up just once. The CDR3 sequence: CASSLGLAASTDTQYF. The CDR3 DNA follows: TGTGCCAGCAGCCTCGGACTAGCCGCTAGCACAGATACGCAGTATTTT. V is TRBV7-3 and J is TRBJ2-3, with 8 bases that match TRBD2. The germline gives CDR1 SGHTA, CDR2 FQGTGA. V dropped 5 bases and J dropped 0; count of bases not matched to a gene: 7. The CDR3 covers 16 residues.

The chain couples TRBV28 to TRBJ2-7; D might be TRBD2 (6 bases). V was cut by 7 bases and J by 2 bases, with 27 bases left in between. The CDR3 loop spans 18 amino acids. Germline V CDR1 and CDR2: MDHEN, SYDVKM. This CDR3 reads CASKRRGRSPVRAYEQYF. For the CDR3, the DNA is TGTGCCAGCAAACGGAGGGGTCGTAGCCCAGTAAGGGCCTACGAGCAGTACTTC.

V and J are TRBV5-8 and TRBJ1-2; D possibly corresponds to TRBD1 (5 bases). The V gene's germline CDR1 is SGHTS and CDR2 YDEGEE. CDR3 size: 16 residues. V lost 0 bases and J lost 8, with 20 bases in between. The CDR3 coding sequence is TGTGCCAGCAGCTTGGAGGGCAGGGCGTTCTTCGGGGGCTACACCTTC. Residues: CASSLEGRAFFGGYTF.

This chain links TRBV7-2 with TRBJ2-7; TRBD2 matches at 9 bases. The CDR3 length is 15 residues. V lost 4 bases to trimming and J lost 2 bases; unmatched junction nucleotides: 6. Germline V gene lookup returns CDR1 SGHTA and CDR2 FQGNSA. The chain's CDR3 is CASSSLAGSAYEQYF. The CDR3 bases are TGTGCCAGCAGCTCCCTAGCGGGATCCGCCTACGAGCAGTACTTC.

The chain uses TRBV6-6 and TRBJ1-3; 7 bases align to TRBD1. The CDR3 length is 14 residues. CDR1 and CDR2 from the germline V gene are MNHNY and SVGAGI (reference sequence). J lost 5 bases, V lost 4 bases, and 5 bases had no gene match. CDR3 coding DNA: TGTGCCAGCAGTTCTACAGGGGATCGAAACACCATATATTTT. Its translation: CASSSTGDRNTIYF.

The chain recombines TRBV11-3 with TRBJ1-2; D might be TRBD1 (5 bases). Germline assignment: CDR1 SGHNT and CDR2 YENEEA. There are 15 residues in the CDR3. Deletions cut 4 bases from V and 2 bases from J, with 14 bases between. In DNA form, the CDR3 reads TGTGCCAGCAGCTCCCCCCCCAGGGCCAACTATGGCTACACCTTC. Protein sequence: CASSSPPRANYGYTF.

V is TRBV5-5 and J is TRBJ2-2, with D uncertain. Germline-derived CDR1 and CDR2 are SGHKS and YYEKEE (reference sequence). Trimming removed 4 bases at V and 2 bases at J, with 12 bases between. The CDR3 totals 15 residues. CDR3 nucleotide sequence: TGTGCCAGCAGCCCTGCGGATCCCAACACCGGGGAGCTGTTTTTT. This gives the protein CASSPADPNTGELFF. Variable domain in full (rest from reference TRBV5-5 and TRBJ2-2): DAGVTQSPTHLIKTRGQQVTLRCSPISGHKSVSWYQQVLGQGPQFIFQYYEKEERGRGNFPDRFSARQFPNYSSELNVNALLLGDSALYLCASSPADPNTGELFFGEGSRLTVL.

The chain employs TRBV4-3 and TRBJ1-4; D is unclear. Germline CDR1 LGHNA, CDR2 YSLEER. V lost 3 bases to trimming and J lost 0 bases, with 8 bases between them. The CDR3 consists of 15 residues. CDR3 DNA: TGCGCCAGCAGCCAGAATACTGCAACTAATGAAAAACTGTTTTTT. It translates to CASSQNTATNEKLFF.

The chain links TRBV7-2 to TRBJ2-7; D is uncertain. The ends were cut back, 5 bases at V and 0 bases at J, with 11 bases in the middle. CDR3 length: 14 residues. Per the germline V gene, CDR1 is SGHTA and CDR2 is FQGNSA. In DNA form, the CDR3 reads TGTGCCAGCAGCCTCACACGTACCTCCTACGAGCAGTACTTC. It yields the protein CASSLTRTSYEQYF.

The J gene is TRBJ2-3, the V gene TRBV9; D might be TRBD1 or TRBD2, each matching 5 bases. CDR1 is SGDLS, CDR2 YYNGEE, per germline. Deletions cut 1 base from V and 5 bases from J, with 11 bases between. The CDR3 loop spans 14 amino acids. CDR3: CASSVRGERDTQYF. CDR3 DNA sequence: TGTGCCAGCAGCGTAAGAGGGGAGCGAGATACGCAGTATTTT.

This sequence joins TRBV29-1 and TRBJ2-1; 9 bases are shared with TRBD2. The CDR3 has 16 amino acids. V dropped 8 bases and J dropped 5; count of bases not matched to a gene: 16. Per germline, CDR1 SQVTM and CDR2 ANQGSEA. Here the CDR3 reads CSTEGLAGAYDNEQFF. The CDR3 nucleotides are TGCAGCACCGAAGGCTTAGCGGGAGCGTACGACAATGAGCAGTTCTTC.

V gene TRBV7-8 combines with J gene TRBJ2-1, with TRBD1 identical over 8 bases. Looked up from germline, CDR1 is SGHVS and CDR2 is FQNEAQ. The length of the CDR3 is 14 residues. The trim removed 6 bases at V and 6 bases at J, leaving 7 bases unmatched. The CDR3 bases are TGTGCCAGCAGTCCGGGACAGGCTCCCAATGAGCAGTTCTTC. This gives the protein CASSPGQAPNEQFF. Full variable domain (remainder filled in from reference TRBV7-8 and TRBJ2-1): GAGVSQSPRYKVAKRGQDVALRCDPISGHVSLFWYQQALGQGPEFLTYFQNEAQLDKSGLPSDRFFAERPEGSVSTLKIQRTQQEDSAVYLCASSPGQAPNEQFFGPGTRLTVL.

Here the CDR3 DNA reads TGTGCCAGTAGTCCTACAGGGGGCTCAAGGAATGAGCAGTTCTTC. It encodes CASSPTGGSRNEQFF. This chain joins TRBV19 and TRBJ2-1, with 9 bases lining up with TRBD1. CDR3 length equals 15 residues. Looked up from germline, CDR1 is LNHDA and CDR2 is SQIVND (reference sequence). After removal of 5 bases from V and 7 bases from J, the junction contained 9 bases not matched to a gene. Full variable domain (outside the CDR3, taken from reference TRBV19 and TRBJ2-1): DGGITQSPKYLFRKEGQNVTLSCEQNLNHDAMYWYRQDPGQGLRLIYYSQIVNDFQKGDIAEGYSVSREKKESFPLTVTSAQKNPTAFYLCASSPTGGSRNEQFFGPGTRLTVL.

The J gene is TRBJ2-1, the V gene TRBV5-5; no firm D call. The CDR3 runs 12 residues. Germline CDR1 is SGHKS and CDR2 is YYEKEE (reference sequence). Trimming pared 2 bases from V and 8 bases from J, leaving 8 bases between. CDR3 region: CASSFMADEQFF. Here the CDR3 DNA reads TGTGCCAGCAGCTTCATGGCAGATGAGCAGTTCTTC.

The chain combines TRBV9 with TRBJ2-1; D is ambiguous. V lost 0 bases to trimming and J lost 0 bases, with 7 bases between them. CDR3 length: 15 residues. Germline V lookup: CDR1 SGDLS, CDR2 YYNGEE. In DNA, the CDR3 is TGTGCCAGCAGCGTAGTCCCGAGCTCCTACAATGAGCAGTTCTTC. This encodes CASSVVPSSYNEQFF.

The CDR3 bases are TGTGCCAGCAGCGCTAGGGACAACACTGAAGCTTTCTTT. Its translation is CASSARDNTEAFF. V gene TRBV9 combines with J gene TRBJ1-1, with D possibly being TRBD1 (5 bases). Trimming pared 3 bases from V and 2 bases from J, leaving 8 bases between. Germline CDR1 SGDLS, CDR2 YYNGEE. The CDR3 consists of 13 residues.

This clone was found once. The chain is built from TRBV9 and TRBJ2-2; D is possibly TRBD1 (6 bases). The CDR3 has 17 residues. From germline, CDR1 is SGDLS and CDR2 YYNGEE. V was clipped by 0 bases and J by 5 bases, with 17 bases between them. This chain's CDR3 is CASSVAPVGAGTGELFF. The CDR3, as DNA: TGTGCCAGCAGCGTAGCACCGGTGGGGGCTGGTACCGGGGAGCTGTTTTTT.